This T cell receptor (beta chain) was profiled in a study of blood T cell repertoires in COVID-19. Germline CDR1 SGHRS, CDR2 YFSETQ. V trimming: 4 bases; J trimming: 3 bases; junction bases outside the gene matches: 9. CDR3 length: 15 amino acids. Profiling relied on immunoSEQ multiplex PCR, and the TCRdb table lists in-frame clones only, not all of them. The sample shows 350,000 to 450,000 clones, around nine tenths of them seen only once. The TCR was taken from a human donor in a cohort sampled during active COVID-19. Material: peripheral blood. The chain is built from TRBV5-1 and TRBJ2-7, with 8 bases matching TRBD2. In nucleotides, the CDR3 is TGCGCCAGCAGCGAAGGCGGGGGGCAAGACTACGAGCAGTACTTC. It is translated as CASSEGGGQDYEQYF.